The 20 T cell receptor beta chains below come from one sample, sequenced in a study of T cell responses to AZD1222 COVID-19 vaccine. Data came from immunoSEQ multiplex PCR; TCRdb stores just in-frame clones and leaves some out. The sample includes some 200,000 clones, over 80% of them seen just once. This sample comprised peripheral blood, obtained on day 0 of AZD1222 vaccination. The origin of the receptors is an adult in good health.

The chain employs TRBV15 and TRBJ2-2, with 7 bases identical to TRBD2. The length of the CDR3 is 17 residues. Germline V CDR1 and CDR2: LNHNV, YYDKDF (reference sequence). V trimming: 2 bases; J trimming: 0 bases; junction bases outside the gene matches: 6. CDR3 nucleotide sequence: TGTGCCACCAGCAGACGATATAGCGGGTCGAACACCGGGGAGCTGTTTTTT. It encodes CATSRRYSGSNTGELFF.

This chain uses TRBV24-1 with TRBJ1-2; TRBD1 is a possible D gene (5 bases). The V gene lost 5 bases and the J gene lost 2 bases, with 5 bases spanning the gap. Germline V CDR1 and CDR2: KGHDR, SFDVKD. The CDR3 is 12 residues long. CDR3 protein: CATSAGNYGYTF. CDR3 nucleotides: TGTGCCACCAGTGCAGGGAACTATGGCTACACCTTC.

V and J are TRBV5-6 and TRBJ2-5, with D possibly being TRBD2 (5 bases). The CDR3 runs 16 residues. Germline-derived CDR1 and CDR2 are SGHDT and YYEEEE. V was trimmed by 3 bases and J by 2 bases, leaving 17 bases between them. CDR3 residues: CASSSAGRSQQETQYF. The CDR3 nucleotides read TGTGCCAGCAGCTCCGCGGGCAGGAGCCAACAAGAGACCCAGTACTTC.

CDR3 loop: CASSRTSGDYEQYF. CDR3 in DNA: TGTGCCAGCAGTCGGACTAGCGGTGACTACGAGCAGTACTTC. This rearrangement joins TRBV7-2 to TRBJ2-7, with 10 bases identical to TRBD2. Germline lookup yields CDR1 SGHTA and CDR2 FQGNSA. The CDR3 is 14 residues long. V was clipped by 6 bases and J by 3 bases; unmatched bases: 5.

The chain combines TRBV7-2 with TRBJ2-5; D is perhaps TRBD2 (5 bases). The CDR3 loop spans 14 amino acids. CDR1 and CDR2 (germline): SGHTA, FQGNSA. V lost 5 bases and J lost 5, with 15 bases in between. The CDR3 loop reads CASSPELGEETQYF. Written as DNA, the CDR3 is TGTGCCAGCAGCCCGGAGCTCGGGGAGGAGACCCAGTACTTC.

This chain connects TRBV24-1 to TRBJ1-5; D is unclear. CDR3 length equals 14 residues. CDR1 is KGHDR and CDR2 is SFDVKD in the germline V gene. Between the trimmed V and J ends, which lost 4 bases and 9 bases, there was a span of 15 bases. The chain's CDR3 is CATSDPGRYGPQHF. The CDR3 DNA reads as TGTGCCACCAGTGACCCTGGACGGTATGGGCCCCAGCATTTT.

The rearrangement joins TRBV9 to TRBJ1-1, with D unclear. The CDR3 covers 13 residues. V gave up 2 bases and J gave up 4 bases, with 9 bases separating them. Germline CDR1 and CDR2: SGDLS and YYNGEE. The CDR3: CASSVGVSTEAFF. The CDR3 DNA is TGTGCCAGCAGCGTCGGGGTTAGCACTGAAGCTTTCTTT. Combining the CDR3 with reference TRBV9 and TRBJ1-1 gives the whole variable domain DSGVTQTPKHLITATGQRVTLRCSPRSGDLSVYWYQQSLDQGLQFLIQYYNGEERAKGNILERFSAQQFPDLHSELNLSSLELGDSALYFCASSVGVSTEAFFGQGTRLTVV.

The rearrangement uses TRBV29-1 and TRBJ1-1; possibly TRBD1 for D (5 bases). The germline V gene encodes CDR1 SQVTM and CDR2 ANQGSEA. This CDR3 comprises 12 residues. V lost 7 bases, J lost 8 bases, and 17 bases lay in between. The CDR3 nucleotides are TGCAGCGCTGTGGGACGTCAACGGGAAGCTTTCTTT. Translated, it gives CSAVGRQREAFF.

This chain links TRBV3-1 (or the pseudogene TRBV3-2) with TRBJ2-7; no clear D gene. The CDR3 extends over 13 amino acids. Trimming took 4 bases from V and 3 from J, leaving 10 bases between them. Germline V lookup: CDR1 LGHDT, CDR2 YNNKEL (reference sequence). CDR3 DNA sequence: TGTGCCAGCAGCCTTGGCGTCAGCTACGAGCAGTACTTC. Encoded protein: CASSLGVSYEQYF.

CDR3 nucleotide sequence: TGTGCCACCAGCAGAGCCAACTTAGAGACCCAGTACTTC. Translating gives CATSRANLETQYF. The rearrangement joins TRBV15 to TRBJ2-5; unclear D gene. The V gene's germline CDR1 is LNHNV and CDR2 YYDKDF (reference sequence). The CDR3 is 13 residues long. V lost 1 base to trimming and J lost 4 bases, with 7 bases between them.

The genes are TRBV7-3 and TRBJ2-3, with TRBD2 matching over 14 bases. J was trimmed by 4 bases and V by 5 bases; bases with no gene match: 8. The germline V gene encodes CDR1 SGHTA and CDR2 FQGTGA. The CDR3 contains 17 residues. The CDR3 DNA follows: TGTGCCAGCAGCCCCAGACTAGCGGGGGGGCGGGCAGATACGCAGTATTTT. Protein: CASSPRLAGGRADTQYF.

The chain links TRBV4-1 to TRBJ1-1; D is unclear. This CDR3 comprises 14 residues. Trimming shortened V by 3 bases and J by 1 base, and 9 bases separated the two germline ends. Per germline, CDR1 MGHRA and CDR2 YSYEKL. The CDR3 loop is CASSHEPKNTEAFF. The CDR3 coding sequence is TGCGCCAGCAGCCACGAACCAAAGAACACTGAAGCTTTCTTT.

The chain carries TRBV11-2 and TRBJ2-3, with 9 bases aligning to TRBD2. With V trimmed by 1 base and J by 4 bases, 6 bases remained unmatched. The CDR3 is 16 residues long. The V gene's germline CDR1 is SGHAT and CDR2 FQNNGV. This chain's CDR3 is CASSLGPSGVSDTQYF. CDR3 DNA sequence: TGTGCCAGCAGCTTAGGCCCTAGCGGGGTATCAGATACGCAGTATTTT.

V is TRBV18 and J is TRBJ1-2; D remains unclear. Germline lookup yields CDR1 KGHSH and CDR2 LQKENI. The CDR3 sequence is 13 residues long. Trimming left V 4 bases short and J 3 bases short, with 9 bases between. Here the CDR3 reads CASSLPPDYGYTF. CDR3 bases: TGTGCCAGCTCACTTCCCCCTGACTATGGCTACACCTTC.

V and J are TRBV5-5 and TRBJ2-1, with TRBD1 matching 11 bases. The CDR3 runs to 14 residues. Trimming cost V 3 bases and J 12 bases; bases outside gene matches: 8. The germline V gene has CDR1 SGHKS and CDR2 YYEKEE (reference sequence). This CDR3 reads CASSWGIGTGGQFF. CDR3 nucleotide sequence: TGTGCCAGCAGCTGGGGTATAGGGACAGGGGGGCAGTTCTTC. Together with reference TRBV5-5 and TRBJ2-1, the CDR3 gives the full variable domain: DAGVTQSPTHLIKTRGQQVTLRCSPISGHKSVSWYQQVLGQGPQFIFQYYEKEERGRGNFPDRFSARQFPNYSSELNVNALLLGDSALYLCASSWGIGTGGQFFGPGTRLTVL.

The chain is built from TRBV25-1 and TRBJ1-1; D remains ambiguous. CDR1 and CDR2 from the germline V gene are MGHDK and SYGVNS. This CDR3 is 11 amino acids long. Deletions cut 9 bases from V and 1 base from J, with 6 bases between. The CDR3 DNA follows: TGTGCCAGTAACAGGAACACTGAAGCTTTCTTT. It specifies CASNRNTEAFF.

The chain recombines TRBV6-5 with TRBJ1-1; D perhaps matches TRBD1 (6 bases). Looked up from germline, CDR1 is MNHEY and CDR2 is SVGAGI. Trimming removed 0 bases from V and 1 base from J, with 12 bases in between. This CDR3 is built from 16 residues. The CDR3 DNA reads as TGTGCCAGCAGTTACTCGAACCGGGGGCGGAACACTGAAGCTTTCTTT. Residues: CASSYSNRGRNTEAFF.

The chain carries TRBV6-5 and TRBJ1-5, with 10 bases lining up with TRBD1. The CDR3 runs to 15 residues. Germline-derived CDR1 and CDR2 are MNHEY and SVGAGI. V dropped 5 bases and J dropped 7; count of bases not matched to a gene: 8. The CDR3 reads CASSRDRGLGQPQHF. The DNA of the CDR3 is TGTGCCAGCAGTCGCGACAGGGGGCTAGGGCAGCCCCAGCATTTT.

The chain couples TRBV7-2 to TRBJ1-2; no firm D call. V was trimmed by 3 bases and J by 1 base, leaving 15 bases between them. Per germline, CDR1 SGHTA and CDR2 FQGNSA. The CDR3 is 16 amino acids. The DNA of the CDR3 is TGTGCCAGCAGCTTTGGAGGTGCGAACTTTAACTATGGCTACACCTTC. Translating gives CASSFGGANFNYGYTF.

The J gene is TRBJ1-1, the V gene TRBV6-5; unclear D gene. Germline V gene data show CDR1 as MNHEY and CDR2 as SVGAGI. The V end lost 6 bases, the J end lost 3 bases, and 11 bases lay between the germline ends. This CDR3 is 13 amino acids long. The CDR3 nucleotides read TGTGCCAGCAGCCCCCCCATGGACACTGAAGCTTTCTTT. It is translated as CASSPPMDTEAFF.